This T cell receptor (beta chain) was identified in a study of T-cell reconstitution after alpha-beta-depleted transplantation in children. Unique molecular identifiers tagged the TCRbeta library. In TCRdb, the PCR reads were re-called with MiXCR into one record per CDR3 protein. The table lists hundreds of thousands of distinct CDR3 sequences, 10% to 15% of them singletons. This TCR came from a human donor who donated a stem cell graft to a child with Fanconi anemia. The specimen was PBMCs, collected from the stem cell graft.

CDR3 coding DNA: TGTGCCAGCAGCCCCGGGACTAGCGCCCACAATGAGCAGTTCTTC. Its translation: CASSPGTSAHNEQFF. This chain connects TRBV27 to TRBJ2-1; 10 bases are shared with TRBD2. V gave up 6 bases and J gave up 5 bases; unmatched junction bases: 7. In germline, CDR1 is MNHEY, CDR2 SMNVEV (reference sequence). CDR3 length: 15 residues.